This TCR beta chain was recorded in a study of T cells expressing NK-cell markers. Study findings and constraints: The leading position in the CD3+CD56-NKG2C+ fraction of a handful of donors also went to these clonotypes.

Germline lookup yields CDR1 KGHSH and CDR2 LQKENI. This CDR3 spans 13 amino acids. About this clonotype: What it binds is not known.

Template switching by 5'RACE with UMIs generated the TCR beta cDNA. TCRdb reanalyzed the 5' RACE reads, giving one entry per CDR3 protein sequence and no DNA. The sample features roughly 160,000 distinct CDR3 sequences, with around a sixth in its top ten. This TCR was recovered from a woman aged 18-69 years in good health. Source material: blood T cells: a sorted CD56 or NKG2C T cell subset, CD4+ or CD8+ T cells, or bulk PBMC T cells (not recorded which). V gene TRBV18 combines with J gene TRBJ2-7; with no DNA, the TCRdb D assignment of TRBD1 cannot be verified. The chain's CDR3 is CASSRDRGSEQYF.